This T cell receptor (beta chain) was recorded in a study of T cell responses to AZD1222 COVID-19 vaccine. Study summary: Second-dose timings of about 4 or about 12 weeks were pooled.

After removal of 5 bases from V and 7 bases from J, the junction contained 5 bases not matched to a gene. In germline, CDR1 is SGHTA, CDR2 FQGNSA. The CDR3 is 13 residues long. Sequenced by immunoSEQ multiplex PCR; TCRdb stores in-frame clones only, minus some. The sample contains more than 150,000 clones, 92% of which appear only once. Sample: peripheral blood, taken on day 0 of AZD1222 vaccination. This TCR derives from an adult in good health. V usage is TRBV7-2 and J usage is TRBJ1-2; 9 positions match TRBD1. Written as DNA, the CDR3 is TGTGCCAGCAGCCCGCGGACAGGGGCTGGCTACACCTTC. Residues: CASSPRTGAGYTF. Full variable domain (rest looked up from reference TRBV7-2 and TRBJ1-2): GAGVSQSPSNKVTEKGKDVELRCDPISGHTALYWYRQSLGQGLEFLIYFQGNSAPDKSGLPSDRFSAERTGGSVSTLTIQRTQQEDSAVYLCASSPRTGAGYTFGSGTRLTVV.